This entry lists 18 T cell receptor beta chains sequenced from one sample in a study of blood T cells in healthy people across ages. Sample-barcoded 5' priming and a J-beta primer mix drove a second PCR of about 6 to 12 cycles. One entry per CDR3 protein results from TCRdb running MiXCR on the 5' RACE reads. Counted here are around 1.5 million distinct CDR3 sequences, roughly 64% occurring once; the ten biggest clones make up under 8.5%. The sequencing sample was made of blood. Receptor source: a man younger than 35 in good health.

The V call is TRBV5-1, the J call TRBJ2-7, with D perhaps TRBD1 (6 bases). CDR1 is SGHRS, CDR2 YFSETQ, per germline. V lost 4 bases and J lost 3, with 14 bases in between. The CDR3 has 14 amino acids. This chain's CDR3 is CASSEQGFNYEQYF. DNA for the CDR3: TGCGCCAGCAGCGAGCAGGGGTTTAACTACGAGCAGTACTTC.

This clonotype was counted many times. The junction shows a germline mismatch at one end, possibly a read error. DNA of the CDR3: TGTGCCAGCAGTGTATCGAGAGGGGGCGAGCAGTACTTC. Translation gives CASSVSRGGEQYF. This rearrangement joins TRBV27 to TRBJ2-7; a possible D gene is TRBD1 (6 bases). CDR3 size: 13 residues. Germline V gene lookup returns CDR1 MNHEY and CDR2 SMNVEV (reference sequence).

This chain links TRBV30 with TRBJ2-3; 10 nucleotides line up with TRBD2. V lost 4 bases, J lost 2 bases, and 3 bases stayed unmatched. There are 14 residues in the CDR3. Germline V CDR1 and CDR2: GTSNPN, SVGIG (reference sequence). This CDR3 reads CAWTTSGITDTQYF. The CDR3 DNA follows: TGTGCCTGGACTACTAGCGGGATCACAGATACGCAGTATTTT.

The sample holds a few counts of this clonotype. J is TRBJ2-1 and V is TRBV29-1; TRBD2 might be the D (6 bases). The V end was cut by 7 bases, the J end by 4 bases, with 17 bases between. Germline assignment: CDR1 SQVTM and CDR2 ANQGSEA. The CDR3 is made up of 14 amino acids. The CDR3 sequence: CSAAGTLVYNEQFF. The CDR3 DNA follows: TGCAGCGCTGCCGGGACTCTTGTTTACAATGAGCAGTTCTTC.

This rearrangement joins TRBV3-1 to TRBJ1-4; weak D call: TRBD1 (5 bases). Germline CDR1 LGHDT, CDR2 YNNKEL (reference sequence). Between the trimmed V and J ends, which lost 0 bases and 7 bases, there was a span of 18 bases. This CDR3 comprises 17 residues. In DNA, the CDR3 is TGTGCCAGCAGCCAAGATAGAGTGCCGGGGCTTGGTGAAAAACTGTTTTTT. It is translated as CASSQDRVPGLGEKLFF.

The V call is TRBV27, the J call TRBJ2-3; TRBD2 agrees at 8 bases. J was trimmed by 3 bases and V by 3 bases; bases with no gene match: 5. The CDR3 consists of 15 residues. Germline loops: CDR1 MNHEY, CDR2 SMNVEV (reference sequence). The CDR3 here is CASSFQSGSTDTQYF. CDR3 coding DNA: TGTGCCAGCAGTTTTCAGAGCGGGAGTACAGATACGCAGTATTTT.

This chain uses TRBV29-1 with TRBJ2-3, with 9 bases lining up with TRBD1. J was trimmed by 5 bases and V by 2 bases; bases with no gene match: 8. Germline V gives CDR1 SQVTM, CDR2 ANQGSEA. This CDR3 is built from 15 residues. CDR3 DNA: TGCAGCGTTGAACCAAGGGACAGGGAGCGAGATACGCAGTATTTT. It codes for CSVEPRDRERDTQYF.

The V and J genes are TRBV4-1 and TRBJ2-3; 10 nucleotides agree with TRBD1. This CDR3 region has 16 residues. In germline, CDR1 is MGHRA, CDR2 YSYEKL. V shed 4 bases and J 3 bases; nucleotides not matched to a gene: 7. The CDR3 region has the DNA TGCGCCAGCAGCCTAAGACAGGGGGCCGAAACAGATACGCAGTATTTT. Translation: CASSLRQGAETDTQYF.

The chain carries TRBV20-1 and TRBJ2-1, with D possibly being TRBD2 (5 bases). The CDR3 has 14 amino acids. Trimming pared 1 base from V and 8 bases from J, leaving 15 bases between. Germline CDR1 DFQATT, CDR2 SNEGSKA (reference sequence). CDR3 in DNA: TGCAGTGCTAGAGGGCAATGGAGGTACGATGAGCAGTTCTTC. This gives the protein CSARGQWRYDEQFF.

The CDR3 protein is CAWRWSLNTEAFF. The CDR3 DNA reads as TGTGCCTGGCGGTGGAGTTTGAACACTGAAGCTTTCTTT. The chain couples TRBV30 to TRBJ1-1; D not resolved. V was clipped by 5 bases and J by 0 bases, with 10 bases between them. This CDR3 has 13 amino acids. From germline, CDR1 is GTSNPN and CDR2 SVGIG (reference sequence).

This chain links TRBV29-1 with TRBJ2-7, with 9 bases fitting TRBD1. The J call could be wrong; TRBJ2-1 is a better fit for the DNA end. CDR3 length: 19 residues. Germline CDR1 SQVTM, CDR2 ANQGSEA. This CDR3 reads CSVDPPGQGRNRSSYEQFF. For the CDR3, the DNA is TGCAGCGTTGACCCCCCGGGACAGGGACGAAATAGGAGCTCCTACGAGCAGTTCTTC.

This clonotype has only a few counts. The rearrangement uses TRBV24-1 and TRBJ1-5; TRBD1 matches at 12 bases. V was pared by 1 base and J by 0 bases, with 6 bases of the junction left unmatched. CDR1 and CDR2 (germline): KGHDR, SFDVKD. The length of the CDR3 is 19 residues. CDR3 amino acids: CATSDFGTGGDHSNQPQHF. The CDR3 nucleotides read TGTGCCACCAGTGATTTCGGGACAGGGGGCGACCATAGCAATCAGCCCCAGCATTTT.

V usage is TRBV12-3 or TRBV12-4 and J usage is TRBJ2-7, with a tentative D call TRBD1 (6 bases). Between the trimmed V and J ends, which lost 6 bases and 0 bases, there was a span of 15 bases. The CDR3 has 15 residues. The CDR3 is CASRSTGKGSYEQYF. CDR3 bases: TGTGCCAGCAGGTCTACAGGGAAAGGCTCCTACGAGCAGTACTTC.

The chain is built from TRBV27 and TRBJ1-4; no clear D. V was shortened by 8 bases and J by 0 bases, with 10 bases between the two germline ends. The germline gives CDR1 MNHEY, CDR2 SMNVEV (reference sequence). The CDR3 sequence is 14 residues long. The CDR3 sequence is CASSRRATNEKLFF. The CDR3 bases are TGTGCCAGCTCCAGACGGGCAACTAATGAAAAACTGTTTTTT.

The gene calls are TRBV29-1 and TRBJ2-1, with TRBD2 matching 8 bases. V trimming: 4 bases; J trimming: 8 bases; junction bases outside the gene matches: 7. CDR1 is SQVTM and CDR2 is ANQGSEA in the germline V gene. The CDR3 is 13 amino acids. CDR3 sequence reads: CSVVVTSGDEQFF. CDR3 sequence (DNA): TGCAGCGTTGTGGTAACTAGCGGAGATGAGCAGTTCTTC.

Note on this clonotype: The junction departs from germline at one end; a sequencing error may be responsible. V and J are TRBV6-5 and TRBJ2-4, with D possibly being TRBD1 (6 bases). The CDR3 extends over 17 amino acids. Germline V gene sequence: CDR1 MNHEY, CDR2 SVGAGI. In nucleotides, the CDR3 is TGTGCCAGCAGTTACTCGTACGGAGCAGGGGCCAAAACCATTCAGTACTTC. Protein product: CASSYSYGAGAKTIQYF.

This chain joins TRBV5-1 and TRBJ2-1; 9 nucleotides align to TRBD2. The CDR3 sequence is 17 residues long. From germline, CDR1 is SGHRS and CDR2 YFSETQ. Trimming took 4 bases from V and 4 from J; bases not matched to a gene: 12. The CDR3 reads CASSLGLTSGTYNEQFF. CDR3 coding DNA: TGCGCCAGCAGCCTTGGGCTGACTAGCGGAACATACAATGAGCAGTTCTTC.

The chain carries TRBV24-1 and TRBJ2-3, with no clear D. Between the trimmed V and J ends, which lost 3 bases and 0 bases, there was a span of 9 bases. The germline CDR1 and CDR2 sequences are KGHDR and SFDVKD. The CDR3 sequence is 15 residues long. The DNA for the CDR3 is TGTGCCACCAGTGATGCTGAGGCTAGCACAGATACGCAGTATTTT. Residues: CATSDAEASTDTQYF.